This is a list of T cell receptor beta chains from one sample in a study of response to subunit inactivated influenza vaccine. MiXCR, applied by TCRdb to the RT-PCR reads, yields one record per CDR3 protein. The sample has 500,000 to 700,000 distinct CDR3 sequences; around 25% are singletons. The same sample was also used in a study of T cells expressing NK-cell markers.

Specimen: CD4+ T cells sorted from PBMCs, collected 11 to 12 days after vaccination. Receptor source: a man in his fifties who received an inactivated influenza vaccine. Each CDR3 is given with its conserved first and last residue. The order of the fields is V gene, D gene, clone size, CDR3 length, J gene, CDR3 DNA, CDR3 protein. A D gene is named only where the DNA matches it firmly. Size values are once, few and many counts, or a class for expanded clones, and some rows have none.

TRBV20-1	.	few	16	TRBJ2-5	TGCAGTGCTAGAGATCGCAGGGGTCAGTACCAAGAGACCCAGTACTTC	CSARDRRGQYQETQYF
TRBV5-1	.	few	13	TRBJ2-1	TGCGCCAGCAGCCCGGCCACGGCAGCGGAGCAGTTCTTC	CASSPATAAEQFF
TRBV25-1	.	few	14	TRBJ1-1	TGTGCCAGCAGTGAAGCTTACAAGGCGACTGAAGCTTTCTTT	CASSEAYKATEAFF
TRBV3-1	TRBD1	.	14	TRBJ2-7	TGTGCCAGCAGCCAGAGATCGGGACAGCTTAAGCAGTACTTC	CASSQRSGQLKQYF
TRBV20-1	.	few	13	TRBJ2-7	TGCAGTGCTGCCAGGGTAAGCTCCTACGAGCAGTACTTC	CSAARVSSYEQYF
TRBV6-5	.	few	16	TRBJ2-3	TGTGCCAGCAGTTACTCCCCGGCAGGGCGGACAGATACGCAGTATTTT	CASSYSPAGRTDTQYF
TRBV12-3/TRBV12-4	.	.	13	TRBJ1-2	TGTGCCACCAATGGGCAGAGGAACTATGGCTACACCTTC	CATNGQRNYGYTF
TRBV4-1	.	.	16	TRBJ2-5	TGCGCCAGCAGCCAAGGACCGGGACAACGGAGAGAGACCCAGTACTTC	CASSQGPGQRRETQYF
TRBV29-1	TRBD1	few	13	TRBJ2-2	TGCAGCGCCAAGGACAGGGTGGCCGGGGAGCTGTTTTTT	CSAKDRVAGELFF
TRBV18	.	few	14	TRBJ2-7	TGTGCCAGCTCCCTACAGTCAGGGTTCTACGAGCAGTACTTC	CASSLQSGFYEQYF
TRBV6-2/TRBV6-3	TRBD2	.	17	TRBJ2-2	TGTGCCAGCAGAGCACGTAGCGGGGGGGCGAACACCGGGGAGCTGTTTTTT	CASRARSGGANTGELFF
TRBV6-1	.	.	14	TRBJ2-3	TGTGCCAGCTCAAAGACTTTCAGCACAGATACGCAGTATTTT	CASSKTFSTDTQYF
TRBV18	.	many	12	TRBJ2-5	TGTGCCAGCTCGGGCGTTCGAGAGACCCAGTACTTC	CASSGVRETQYF
TRBV5-1	.	few	14	TRBJ1-1	TGCGCCAGCAGCTTGGCCCAAGCGAACACTGAAGCTTTCTTT	CASSLAQANTEAFF
TRBV20-1	.	few	16	TRBJ1-5	TGCAGTGCTAGAGCCCACGTTTATGGGGCTGGTCAGCCCCAGCATTTT	CSARAHVYGAGQPQHF
TRBV15	TRBD2	.	13	TRBJ2-3	TGTGCCACCAGCAGGGGGAGGGAAGATACGCAGTATTTT	CATSRGREDTQYF
TRBV6-2/TRBV6-3	.	.	16	TRBJ2-1	TGTGCCAGCAGTTTCCCGGACCGGGGAAGGGTTAATGAGCAGTTCTTC	CASSFPDRGRVNEQFF
TRBV5-6	.	many	14	TRBJ2-3	TGTGCCAGCAGCTTGTCTTCTCGGACAGATACGCAGTATTTT	CASSLSSRTDTQYF
TRBV6-6	.	.	11	TRBJ2-7	TGTGCCATGGGGGAATCCTACGAGCAGTACTTC	CAMGESYEQYF
TRBV5-6	TRBD2	once	16	TRBJ2-5	TGTGCCAGCAGCTACCAGAGGGGCCGGGGGGAAGATACCCAGTACTTC	CASSYQRGRGEDTQYF
TRBV7-3	.	.	15	TRBJ2-1	TGTGCCAGCAGCTATAGCGGAGAGGCCTTGGAGGAGCAGTTCTTC	CASSYSGEALEEQFF
TRBV29-1	.	.	13	TRBJ1-1	TGCAGCGTGAGCAGGGGCATGAACACTGAAGCTTTCTTT	CSVSRGMNTEAFF
TRBV5-4	.	.	13	TRBJ1-2	TGTGCCAGCAGCTTGATGGGCAACTATGGCTACACCTTC	CASSLMGNYGYTF
TRBV4-2	.	few	16	TRBJ2-1	TGTGCCAGCAGCCTAGGGAAAGGGGTCACCTACAATGAGCAGTTCTTC	CASSLGKGVTYNEQFF
TRBV6-5	.	few	18	TRBJ2-2	TGTGCCAGCAGTTATGATCTCGGGGCGGCACCGAACACCGGGGAGCTGTTTTTT	CASSYDLGAAPNTGELFF
TRBV4-3	.	.	17	TRBJ2-3	TGCGCCAGCAGCCAAGATCTTGGGGGTACTCCCACAGATACGCAGTATTTT	CASSQDLGGTPTDTQYF
TRBV11-2	TRBD2	few	18	TRBJ2-3	TGTGCCAGCAGCCTAGTAAGCGTTGGTTTAGCGGGAACAGATACGCAGTATTTT	CASSLVSVGLAGTDTQYF
TRBV4-2	.	few	15	TRBJ2-2	TGTGCCAGCAGCCTGCCCGGGACAAGCACCGGGGAGCTGTTTTTT	CASSLPGTSTGELFF
TRBV4-2	TRBD1	once	16	TRBJ2-6	TGTGCCAGCAGCCAGGGGACAGGCTCTGGGGCCAACGTCCTGACTTTC	CASSQGTGSGANVLTF
TRBV4-3	.	.	13	TRBJ2-1	TGCGCCAGCAGCCATTCCCCGGGGGATGAGCAGTTCTTC	CASSHSPGDEQFF
TRBV7-2	TRBD2	.	15	TRBJ2-7	TGTGCCAGCAGCTCGTTTGCGGGAGGGTTCTCCGAGCAGTACTTC	CASSSFAGGFSEQYF
TRBV5-6	TRBD2	few	17	TRBJ2-1	TGTGCCAGCAGACGGACTAGCGGCTTGCGGACCTACAATGAGCAGTTCTTC	CASRRTSGLRTYNEQFF
TRBV4-3	TRBD2	.	16	TRBJ2-2	TGCGCCAGCAGCCAGGATAGCGGGGTAATCACCGGGGAGCTGTTTTTT	CASSQDSGVITGELFF
TRBV29-1	.	few	10	TRBJ1-4	TGCAGCGTTCAAAATGAAAAACTGTTTTTT	CSVQNEKLFF
TRBV12-3/TRBV12-4	.	.	13	TRBJ1-3	TGTGCCAGCAGACTCCCCTCTGGAAACACCATATATTTT	CASRLPSGNTIYF
TRBV9	.	.	14	TRBJ1-4	TGTGCCAGCAGCGTACGGACCGCAGACGAAAAACTGTTTTTT	CASSVRTADEKLFF
TRBV28	.	.	13	TRBJ1-2	TGTGCCGCCGCCAGGGATACTAACTATGGCTACACCTTC	CAAARDTNYGYTF
TRBV4-3	TRBD2	.	15	TRBJ2-1	TGCGCCAGCAGCCAAGAAGGGGACTACCTCAATGAGCAGTTCTTC	CASSQEGDYLNEQFF
TRBV3-1	.	many	15	TRBJ1-3	TGTGCCAGCAGCCAAGAAAGGAACTCTGGAAACACCATATATTTT	CASSQERNSGNTIYF
TRBV29-1	.	.	15	TRBJ2-3	TGCAGCGTTCGGGTTAGCAGGACAAACACAGATACGCAGTATTTT	CSVRVSRTNTDTQYF
TRBV29-1	.	.	14	TRBJ1-1	TGCAGCGTTGGAGGGGCCTCCGAGGGGACTGAAGCTTTCTTT	CSVGGASEGTEAFF
TRBV20-1	.	.	15	TRBJ2-1	TGCAGTGCTAGAGGACCCGGACTAACTACCAATGAGCAGTTCTTC	CSARGPGLTTNEQFF
TRBV20-1	.	.	14	TRBJ1-1	TGCAGTGCTAGAGCGGGTTCGCTGAACACTGAAGCTTTCTTT	CSARAGSLNTEAFF
TRBV15	TRBD2	.	17	TRBJ2-3	TGTGCCACCAGCAACGGACTAGCGGGAAGCGGAGGGGATACGCAGTATTTT	CATSNGLAGSGGDTQYF